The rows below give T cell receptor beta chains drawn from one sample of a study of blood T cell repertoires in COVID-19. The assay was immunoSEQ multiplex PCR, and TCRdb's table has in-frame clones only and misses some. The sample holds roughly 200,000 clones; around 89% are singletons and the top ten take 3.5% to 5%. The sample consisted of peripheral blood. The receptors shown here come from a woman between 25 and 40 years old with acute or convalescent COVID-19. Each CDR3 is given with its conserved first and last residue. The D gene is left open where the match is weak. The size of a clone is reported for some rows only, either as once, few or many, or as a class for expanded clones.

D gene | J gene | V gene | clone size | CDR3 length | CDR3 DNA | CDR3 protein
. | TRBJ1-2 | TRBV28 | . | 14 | TGTGCCAGCAGTCCCCGGGGATCTAACTATGGCTACACCTTC | CASSPRGSNYGYTF
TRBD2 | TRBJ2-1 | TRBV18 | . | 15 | TGTGCCAGCTCACCGATTAGCGGGATGCGCAATGAGCAGTTCTTC | CASSPISGMRNEQFF
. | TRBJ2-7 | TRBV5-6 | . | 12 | TGTGCCAGCAGCTTGGATCGGGGGGAGCAGTACTTC | CASSLDRGEQYF
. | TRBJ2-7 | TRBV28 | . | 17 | TGTGCCAGCAGTCCTCCAGGGTTCTCTCCCCAGGCCTACGAGCAGTACTTC | CASSPPGFSPQAYEQYF
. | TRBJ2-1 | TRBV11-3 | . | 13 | TGTGCCAGCAGCTTAGAGACATCAAGTGAGCAGTTCTTC | CASSLETSSEQFF
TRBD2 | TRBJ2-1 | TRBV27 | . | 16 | TGTGCCAGCAGTTTATCCCGACTAGCAGGGACCAATGAGCAGTTCTTC | CASSLSRLAGTNEQFF
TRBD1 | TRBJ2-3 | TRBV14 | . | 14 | TGTGCCAGCAGATCCCGGGACAGACCAGATACGCAGTATTTT | CASRSRDRPDTQYF
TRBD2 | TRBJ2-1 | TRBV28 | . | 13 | TGTGCCAGCACCTCAGAGTCGGGACTAGCTCCTTTCTTC | CASTSESGLAPFF
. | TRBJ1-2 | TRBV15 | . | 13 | TGTGCCACCAAACAAGGGGGAAAGGGAGGCTACACCTTC | CATKQGGKGGYTF
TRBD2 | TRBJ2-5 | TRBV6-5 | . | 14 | TGTGCCAGCAGTTACCATAGCGGGAGTGAGACCCAGTACTTC | CASSYHSGSETQYF
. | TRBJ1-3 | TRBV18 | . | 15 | TGTGCCAGCTCACCACCGAGTGCCGCGGGAAACACCATATATTTT | CASSPPSAAGNTIYF
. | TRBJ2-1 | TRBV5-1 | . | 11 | TGCGCCAGCTTGAGAGGCAATGAGCAGTTCTTC | CASLRGNEQFF
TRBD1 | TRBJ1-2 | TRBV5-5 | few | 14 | TGTGCCAGCAGCTTGGCGACAGGGGTTTATGGCTACACCTTC | CASSLATGVYGYTF
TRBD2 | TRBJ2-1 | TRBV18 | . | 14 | TGTGCCAGCTCACAACTAGCGGGAGAAAATGAGCAGTTCTTC | CASSQLAGENEQFF
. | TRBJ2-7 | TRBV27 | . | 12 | TGTGCCAGCGCGATATCCGGCTACGAGCAGTACTTC | CASAISGYEQYF
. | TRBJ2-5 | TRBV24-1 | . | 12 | TGTGCCACCAGAAACCCTAACGAGACCCAGTACTTC | CATRNPNETQYF
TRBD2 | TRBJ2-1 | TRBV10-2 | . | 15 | TGCGCCAGCAGTGAGTCGGGGGGGTACTACAATGAGCAGTTCTTC | CASSESGGYYNEQFF
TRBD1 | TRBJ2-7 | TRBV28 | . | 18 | TGTGCCAGCAGTGCCCGGGACAGGTCGTTTAGGAGCTCCTACGAGCAGTACTTC | CASSARDRSFRSSYEQYF
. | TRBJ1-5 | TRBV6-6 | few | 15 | TGTGCCAGCACCCTTCAAACAGGTCTCAATCAGCCCCAGCATTTT | CASTLQTGLNQPQHF
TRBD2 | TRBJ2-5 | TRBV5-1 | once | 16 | TGCGCCAGCAGCTCACCTAGCGGGAGGTACCAAGAGACCCAGTACTTC | CASSSPSGRYQETQYF
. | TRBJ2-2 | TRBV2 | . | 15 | TGTGCCAGCGCTGGGAGGCTCCACAACACCGGGGAGCTGTTTTTT | CASAGRLHNTGELFF
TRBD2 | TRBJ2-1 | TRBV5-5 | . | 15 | TGTGCCAGCAGCGGGGGACTAGCGGGAGGGAATGAGCAGTTCTTC | CASSGGLAGGNEQFF
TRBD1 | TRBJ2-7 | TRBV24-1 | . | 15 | TGTGCCACCAGTGACTCGGACAGGGGGGCGAGGGAGCAGTACTTC | CATSDSDRGAREQYF
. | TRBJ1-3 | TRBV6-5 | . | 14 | TGTGCCAGCAGTACAGGGCTCCTCCAGAGAACCATATATTTT | CASSTGLLQRTIYF
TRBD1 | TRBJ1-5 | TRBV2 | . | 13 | TGTGCCAGCAGTGACAGCTGGACAGGGCCCCAGCATTTT | CASSDSWTGPQHF
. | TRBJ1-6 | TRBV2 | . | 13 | TGTGCCAGCCGAGACAGACTCAATTCACCCCTCCACTTT | CASRDRLNSPLHF
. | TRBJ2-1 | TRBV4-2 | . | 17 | TGTGCCAGCAGCCAGGGGCTGGAGCGCAAATCCTACAATGAGCAGTTCTTC | CASSQGLERKSYNEQFF
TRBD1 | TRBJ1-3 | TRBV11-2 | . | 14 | TGTGCCAGCAGCTTACGGACAGGGTTGGACACCATATATTTT | CASSLRTGLDTIYF
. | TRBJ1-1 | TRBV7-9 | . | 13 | TGTGCCAGCAGCTTCGTAGTGAACACTGAAGCTTTCTTT | CASSFVVNTEAFF
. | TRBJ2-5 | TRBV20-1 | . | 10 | TGCAGTGCCCCCGAGAAGACCCAGTACTTC | CSAPEKTQYF
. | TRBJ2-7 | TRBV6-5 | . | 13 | TGTGCCAGCAGTTACTCGAACAGGGCCGAGCAGTACTTC | CASSYSNRAEQYF
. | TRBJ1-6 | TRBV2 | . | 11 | TGTGCCAGCAGTCTCAATTCACCCCTCCACTTT | CASSLNSPLHF
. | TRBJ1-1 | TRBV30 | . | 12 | TGTGCCTGGAGTGTACGGGGGGGCACGACTTTCTTT | CAWSVRGGTTFF
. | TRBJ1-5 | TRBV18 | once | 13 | TGTGCCAGCTCAAGGGACACCAATCAGCCCCAGCATTTT | CASSRDTNQPQHF
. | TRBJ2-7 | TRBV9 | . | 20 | TGTGCCAGCAGCCTTCTTACTCGGGACACCGGACGAAATAGCTCCTACGAGCAGTACTTC | CASSLLTRDTGRNSSYEQYF
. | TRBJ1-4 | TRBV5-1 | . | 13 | TGCGCCAGCAGCGAGAGGGAGGATGAAAAACTGTTTTTT | CASSEREDEKLFF
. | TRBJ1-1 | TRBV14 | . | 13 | TGTGCCAGCAGCTCAGGTATTAACACTGAAGCTTTCTTT | CASSSGINTEAFF
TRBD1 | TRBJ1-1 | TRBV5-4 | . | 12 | TGTGCCACAGGACAGGGAAGCACTGAAGCTTTCTTT | CATGQGSTEAFF
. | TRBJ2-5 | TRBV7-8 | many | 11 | TGTGCCAGCAGCGTCAAAGAGACCCAGTACTTC | CASSVKETQYF
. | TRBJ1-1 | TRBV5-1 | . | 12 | TGCGCCAGCAGCTTGGGGGTTAGCGAAGCTTTCTTT | CASSLGVSEAFF
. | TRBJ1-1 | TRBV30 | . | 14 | TGTGCCTGCAACCTACCCCTCGTTTCTCAAGAAGTTTTCTTT | CACNLPLVSQEVFF
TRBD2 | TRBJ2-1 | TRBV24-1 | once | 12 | TGTGCCACCAGTGACCGGGAGGTTGAGCAGTTCTTC | CATSDREVEQFF
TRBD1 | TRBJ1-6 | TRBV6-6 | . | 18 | TGTGCCAGCAGTCGAAAAACTCCGGGACAGGGACGGGATTCACCCCTCCACTTT | CASSRKTPGQGRDSPLHF
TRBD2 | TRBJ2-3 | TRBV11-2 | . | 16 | TGTGCCAGCAGCTTAGTCGGCGGGAGGAGCACAGATACGCAGTATTTT | CASSLVGGRSTDTQYF
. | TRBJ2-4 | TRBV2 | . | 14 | TGTGCCAGCGACTATGGGCTAGCCAAAAACATTCAGTACTTC | CASDYGLAKNIQYF
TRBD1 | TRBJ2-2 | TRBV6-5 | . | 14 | TGTGCCAGCAGGGGACAGCTTAACACCGGGGAGCTGTTTTTT | CASRGQLNTGELFF
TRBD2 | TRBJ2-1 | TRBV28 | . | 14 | TGTGCCAGCAAGCGGGAGGAGGCCTACAATGAGCAGTTCTTC | CASKREEAYNEQFF
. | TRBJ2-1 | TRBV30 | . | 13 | TGTGCCTGGAGTAGCGACTCCTACAATGAGCAGTTCTTC | CAWSSDSYNEQFF
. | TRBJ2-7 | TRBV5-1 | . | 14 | TGCGCCAGCAGCTTGGGACAGAGCTCCTACGAGCAGTACTTC | CASSLGQSSYEQYF
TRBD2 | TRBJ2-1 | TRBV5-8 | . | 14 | TGTGCCAGCAGCGGGACCGGGACTAGCGGGACCCAGTTCTTC | CASSGTGTSGTQFF
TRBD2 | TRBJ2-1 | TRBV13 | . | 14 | TGTGCCAGCAGGTCTAGCGGGAGGGCCTATGAGCAGTTCTTC | CASRSSGRAYEQFF
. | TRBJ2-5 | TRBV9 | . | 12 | TGTGCCAGCAGCGACGGAAGGGGGACCCAGTACTTC | CASSDGRGTQYF
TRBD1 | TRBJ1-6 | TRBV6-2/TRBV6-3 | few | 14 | TGTGCCAGCAGTTACAGGGGGCACAATTCACCCCTCCACTTT | CASSYRGHNSPLHF
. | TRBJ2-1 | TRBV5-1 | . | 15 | TGCGCCAGCAGCTTGCAGGGGAGCTCCTACAATGAGCAGTTCTTC | CASSLQGSSYNEQFF
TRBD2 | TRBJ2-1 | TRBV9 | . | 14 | TGTGCCAGCAGCCCAGAGAGGACTAGCTATGAGCAGTTCTTC | CASSPERTSYEQFF
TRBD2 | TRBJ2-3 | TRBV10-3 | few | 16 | TGTGCCATCAGCGGGGGGTATCGAGTGGAAACAGATACGCAGTATTTT | CAISGGYRVETDTQYF
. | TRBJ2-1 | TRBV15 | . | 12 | TGTGCCACCAGCAGCAACGGTTATGAGCAGTTCTTC | CATSSNGYEQFF